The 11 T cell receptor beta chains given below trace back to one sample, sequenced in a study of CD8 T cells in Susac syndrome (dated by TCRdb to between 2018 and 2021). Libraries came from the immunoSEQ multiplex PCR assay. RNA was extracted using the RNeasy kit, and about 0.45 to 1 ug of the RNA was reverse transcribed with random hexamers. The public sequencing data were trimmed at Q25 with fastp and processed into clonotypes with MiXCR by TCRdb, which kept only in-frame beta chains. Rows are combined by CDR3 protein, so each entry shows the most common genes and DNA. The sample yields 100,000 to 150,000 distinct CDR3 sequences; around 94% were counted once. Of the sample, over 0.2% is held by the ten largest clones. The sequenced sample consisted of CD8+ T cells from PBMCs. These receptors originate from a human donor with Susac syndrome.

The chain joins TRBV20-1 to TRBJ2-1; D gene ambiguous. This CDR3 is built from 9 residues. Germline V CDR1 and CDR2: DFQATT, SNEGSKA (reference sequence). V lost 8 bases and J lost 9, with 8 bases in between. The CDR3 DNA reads TGCAGTCCACTGACTGAGCAGTTCTTC. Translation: CSPLTEQFF.

As DNA, the CDR3 is TGCGCCAGCACCCGCGGTCCATCTGGCAATGAGCAGTTCTTC. This gives the protein CASTRGPSGNEQFF. This sequence joins TRBV5-1 and TRBJ2-1; D unclear. The CDR3 extends over 14 amino acids. Germline V CDR1 and CDR2: SGHRS, YFSETQ. Trimming shortened V by 6 bases and J by 6 bases, and 16 bases separated the two germline ends.

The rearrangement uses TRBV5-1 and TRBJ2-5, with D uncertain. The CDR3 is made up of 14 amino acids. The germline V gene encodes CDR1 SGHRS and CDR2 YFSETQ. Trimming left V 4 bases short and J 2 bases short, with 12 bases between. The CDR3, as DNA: TGCGCCAGCAGCCCGACCCATGTACAAGAGACCCAGTACTTC. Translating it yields CASSPTHVQETQYF.

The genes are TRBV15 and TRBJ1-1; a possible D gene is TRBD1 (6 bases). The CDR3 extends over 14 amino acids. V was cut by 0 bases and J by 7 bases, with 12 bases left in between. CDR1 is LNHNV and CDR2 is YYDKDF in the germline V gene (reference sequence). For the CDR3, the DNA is TGTGCCACCAGCAGAGACCCGGACAGACTTGAAGCTTTCTTT. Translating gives CATSRDPDRLEAFF.

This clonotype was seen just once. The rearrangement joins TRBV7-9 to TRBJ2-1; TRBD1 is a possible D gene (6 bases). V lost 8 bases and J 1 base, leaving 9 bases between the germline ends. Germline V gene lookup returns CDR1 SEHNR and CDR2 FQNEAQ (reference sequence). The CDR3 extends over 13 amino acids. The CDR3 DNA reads TGTGCCAGCCGGCAGGGGTCCTACAATGAGCAGTTCTTC. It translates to CASRQGSYNEQFF.

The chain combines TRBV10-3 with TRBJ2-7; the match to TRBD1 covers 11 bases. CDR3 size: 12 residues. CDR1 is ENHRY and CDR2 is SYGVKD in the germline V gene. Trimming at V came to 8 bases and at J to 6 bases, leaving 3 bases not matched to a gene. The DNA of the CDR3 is TGTGCCATCGGGACAGGGGGGCTCGAGCAGTACTTC. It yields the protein CAIGTGGLEQYF.

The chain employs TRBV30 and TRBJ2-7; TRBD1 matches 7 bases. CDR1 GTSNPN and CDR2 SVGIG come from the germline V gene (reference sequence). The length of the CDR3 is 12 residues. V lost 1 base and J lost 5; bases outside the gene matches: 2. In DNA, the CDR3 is TGTGCCTGGAGTGAACAGGGGAACGAGCAGTACTTC. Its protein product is CAWSEQGNEQYF.

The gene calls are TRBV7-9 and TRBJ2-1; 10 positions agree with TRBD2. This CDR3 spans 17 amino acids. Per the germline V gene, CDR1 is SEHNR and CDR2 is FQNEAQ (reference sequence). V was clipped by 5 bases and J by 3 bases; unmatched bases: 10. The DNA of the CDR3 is TGTGCCAGCAGCCCCTCAACCCCTAGCGGGGGCTACAATGAGCAGTTCTTC. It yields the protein CASSPSTPSGGYNEQFF.

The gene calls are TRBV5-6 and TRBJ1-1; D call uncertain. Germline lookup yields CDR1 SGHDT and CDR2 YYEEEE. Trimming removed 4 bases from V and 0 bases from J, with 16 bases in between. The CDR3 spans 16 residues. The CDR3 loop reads CASSVGRWEMNTEAFF. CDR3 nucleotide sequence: TGTGCCAGCAGCGTCGGACGGTGGGAGATGAACACTGAAGCTTTCTTT.

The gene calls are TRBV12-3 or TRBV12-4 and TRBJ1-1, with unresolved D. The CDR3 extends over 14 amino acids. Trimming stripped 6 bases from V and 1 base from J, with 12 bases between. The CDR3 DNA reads TGTGCCAGCAGCCCCGCCGGGCCGAACACTGAAGCTTTCTTT. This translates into CASSPAGPNTEAFF.

CDR3: CASSVGSGLPSNEQFF. CDR3 nucleotides: TGTGCCAGCAGCGTAGGGAGCGGGCTACCTTCGAATGAGCAGTTCTTC. The chain links TRBV9 to TRBJ2-1; possibly TRBD2 for D (6 bases). V was shortened by 0 bases and J by 7 bases, with 17 bases between the two germline ends. CDR1 SGDLS and CDR2 YYNGEE come from the germline V gene. The CDR3 extends over 16 amino acids.